These 8 T cell receptor beta chains originate from one sample sequenced in a study of beta chain features in type 1 diabetes. Sequenced material consisted of expressed TCRB transcripts (all of the isolated RNA was reverse transcribed). Some clones are missing from TCRdb's copy, which holds only in-frame ones; the method was immunoSEQ multiplex PCR. This table has a few hundred thousand clones, about 32% appearing once. The sequenced sample was naive CD4+ T cells from blood. The receptors shown here come from a man younger than 30 in good health.

This clone has more than one count but fewer than ten. The J gene is TRBJ1-2, the V gene TRBV4-1, with a weak D call TRBD1 (5 bases). Germline assignment: CDR1 MGHRA and CDR2 YSYEKL. The CDR3 runs to 13 residues. Trimming left V 1 base short and J 8 bases short, with 11 bases between. In DNA, the CDR3 is TGCGCCAGCAGCCAAGGGGACCGCGGGGGCTACACCTTC. Translated, it gives CASSQGDRGGYTF.

This chain links TRBV30 with TRBJ1-2; tentatively, D is TRBD1 (5 bases). The CDR3 contains 14 residues. Trimming took 4 bases from V and 2 from J, leaving 14 bases between them. The V gene's germline CDR1 is GTSNPN and CDR2 SVGIG (reference sequence). The CDR3 DNA reads as TGTGCCTGGATCTCCCGAGGGGCAAACTATGGCTACACCTTC. This translates into CAWISRGANYGYTF.

V usage is TRBV6-5 and J usage is TRBJ1-5; possibly TRBD1 for D (6 bases). Trimming took off 4 bases at V and 3 bases at J, with 7 bases between the two ends. The CDR3 runs 13 residues. Germline values: CDR1 MNHEY, CDR2 SVGAGI. The CDR3 here is CASSWTVNQPQHF. The DNA for the CDR3 is TGTGCCAGCAGTTGGACAGTCAATCAGCCCCAGCATTTT.

This clone was seen more than once but under ten times. The J gene is TRBJ2-7, the V gene TRBV4-1; D not certain. Per germline, CDR1 MGHRA and CDR2 YSYEKL. The V end lost 4 bases, the J end lost 7 bases, and 14 bases lay between the germline ends. The CDR3 runs 13 residues. In DNA, the CDR3 is TGCGCCAGCAGCCCCGTTGCGGACCGAGAGCAGTACTTC. Encoded protein: CASSPVADREQYF.

The gene calls are TRBV25-1 and TRBJ2-1, with D perhaps TRBD1 or TRBD2 (6 bases each). Trimming shortened V by 3 bases and J by 7 bases, and 16 bases separated the two germline ends. Germline assignment: CDR1 MGHDK and CDR2 SYGVNS. The CDR3 has 15 residues. As DNA, the CDR3 is TGTGCCAGCAGTGATCCAAGGTCGGGGGCGAATGAGCAGTTCTTC. Translating it yields CASSDPRSGANEQFF.

V gene TRBV7-2 combines with J gene TRBJ2-1, with 8 bases that match TRBD2. V shed 5 bases, J shed 3 bases, and the junction held 3 bases outside the gene matches. CDR1 and CDR2 from the germline V gene are SGHTA and FQGNSA. The CDR3 extends over 14 amino acids. DNA of the CDR3: TGTGCCAGCAGCAAGAGCGGGAGCTACAATGAGCAGTTCTTC. This translates into CASSKSGSYNEQFF. Based on the CDR3 plus reference TRBV7-2 and TRBJ2-1, the full variable domain is GAGVSQSPSNKVTEKGKDVELRCDPISGHTALYWYRQSLGQGLEFLIYFQGNSAPDKSGLPSDRFSAERTGGSVSTLTIQRTQQEDSAVYLCASSKSGSYNEQFFGPGTRLTVL.

The chain joins TRBV5-1 to TRBJ2-5, with D possibly TRBD2 on 6 matching bases. The germline V and J ends were trimmed by 5 bases and 2 bases, with 19 bases remaining between them. CDR3 length equals 16 residues. Germline lookup yields CDR1 SGHRS and CDR2 YFSETQ. The CDR3: CASRSRLIGGQETQYF. CDR3 DNA: TGCGCCAGCAGATCTAGACTCATCGGGGGACAAGAGACCCAGTACTTC. The full variable domain, with the rest looked up from reference TRBV5-1 and TRBJ2-5, is KAGVTQTPRYLIKTRGQQVTLSCSPISGHRSVSWYQQTPGQGLQFLFEYFSETQRNKGNFPGRFSGRQFSNSRSEMNVSTLELGDSALYLCASRSRLIGGQETQYFGPGTRLLVL.

The V and J genes are TRBV15 and TRBJ2-1; 8 positions agree with TRBD2. Per germline, CDR1 LNHNV and CDR2 YYDKDF (reference sequence). V trimming: 0 bases; J trimming: 4 bases; junction bases outside the gene matches: 11. The CDR3 is made up of 18 amino acids. The CDR3 DNA is TGTGCCACCAGCAGAGATCCTAGCGGGCCGTCAATTTACAATGAGCAGTTCTTC. This translates into CATSRDPSGPSIYNEQFF.